This T cell receptor beta chain was sequenced during a study of blood T cell repertoires in COVID-19. Overall study context: There were acute and convalescent COVID-19 samples, and they came from the United States, Italy and Spain.

How the authors handled the data: It was from reference gene primer amplification that nucleated cell counts were estimated. Clones were read by immunoSEQ multiplex PCR, and TCRdb kept only the in-frame ones, dropping some. D and trimming come from the DNA, and the V and J calls and clone size come from that table. There are about 140,000 clones in the sample; about 86% occur only once, and 3.5% to 4.5% lies in the top ten. The sample holds one count of this clone. Source material: peripheral blood. The sequence derives from a woman between 40 and 50 years old with acute or convalescent COVID-19.

CDR3 nucleotides: TGTGCCAGCAGCCCATCTAGCGGGAGGGCCAGCAATGAGCAGTTCTTC. Its protein is CASSPSSGRASNEQFF. This chain joins TRBV7-2 and TRBJ2-1; 12 bases map to TRBD2. V was clipped by 5 bases and J by 6 bases; unmatched bases: 8. Germline V gene lookup returns CDR1 SGHTA and CDR2 FQGNSA. This CDR3 comprises 16 residues. Filled out from reference TRBV7-2 and TRBJ2-1, the complete variable domain reads GAGVSQSPSNKVTEKGKDVELRCDPISGHTALYWYRQSLGQGLEFLIYFQGNSAPDKSGLPSDRFSAERTGGSVSTLTIQRTQQEDSAVYLCASSPSSGRASNEQFFGPGTRLTVL.